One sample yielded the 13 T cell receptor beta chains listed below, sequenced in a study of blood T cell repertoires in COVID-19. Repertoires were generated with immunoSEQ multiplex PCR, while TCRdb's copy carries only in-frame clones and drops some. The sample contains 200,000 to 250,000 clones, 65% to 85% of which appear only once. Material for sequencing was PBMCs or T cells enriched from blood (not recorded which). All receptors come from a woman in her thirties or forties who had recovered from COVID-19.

CDR3 in amino acids: CASSVGAYEAFF. The CDR3 DNA sequence: TGTGCCAGCAGCGTGGGGGCCTATGAAGCTTTCTTT. The chain combines TRBV13 with TRBJ1-1, with D possibly TRBD1 on 6 matching bases. Germline V gene lookup returns CDR1 PRHDT and CDR2 FYEKMQ (reference sequence). The CDR3 is made up of 12 amino acids. Trimming removed 5 bases at V and 7 bases at J, with 11 bases between. Filled out from reference TRBV13 and TRBJ1-1, the complete variable domain reads AAGVIQSPRHLIKEKRETATLKCYPIPRHDTVYWYQQGPGQDPQFLISFYEKMQSDKGSIPDRFSAQQFSDYHSELNMSSLELGDSALYFCASSVGAYEAFFGQGTRLTVV.

This chain's CDR3 is CASSPGLAGVETQYF. The CDR3 nucleotides are TGTGCCAGCAGCCCGGGACTAGCGGGAGTTGAGACCCAGTACTTC. The gene calls are TRBV6-2 or TRBV6-3 and TRBJ2-5; TRBD2 matches 14 bases. V gave up 6 bases and J gave up 5 bases; unmatched junction bases: 5. This CDR3 is 15 amino acids long. Germline V CDR1 and CDR2: MNHEY, SVGEGT.

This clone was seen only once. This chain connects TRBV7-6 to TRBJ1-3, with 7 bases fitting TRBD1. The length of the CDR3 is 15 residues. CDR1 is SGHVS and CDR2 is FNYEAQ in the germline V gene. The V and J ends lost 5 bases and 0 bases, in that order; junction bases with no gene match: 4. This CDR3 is CASSPTGDSGNTIYF. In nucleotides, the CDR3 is TGTGCCAGCAGCCCCACAGGGGACTCTGGAAACACCATATATTTT.

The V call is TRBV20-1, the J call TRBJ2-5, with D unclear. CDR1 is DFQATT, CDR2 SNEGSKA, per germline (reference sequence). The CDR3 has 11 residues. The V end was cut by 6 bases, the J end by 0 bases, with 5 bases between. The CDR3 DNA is TGCAGTGCCCAGTACCAAGAGACCCAGTACTTC. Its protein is CSAQYQETQYF.

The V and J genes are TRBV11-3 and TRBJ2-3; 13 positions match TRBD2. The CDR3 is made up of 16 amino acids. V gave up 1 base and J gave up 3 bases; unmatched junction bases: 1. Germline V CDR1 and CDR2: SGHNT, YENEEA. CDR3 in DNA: TGTGCCAGCAGCTTAGGGACTAGCGGGAGAACAGATACGCAGTATTTT. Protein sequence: CASSLGTSGRTDTQYF. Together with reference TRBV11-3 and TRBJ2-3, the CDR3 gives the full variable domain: EAGVVQSPRYKIIEKKQPVAFWCNPISGHNTLYWYLQNLGQGPELLIRYENEEAVDDSQLPKDRFSAERLKGVDSTLKIQPAELGDSAVYLCASSLGTSGRTDTQYFGPGTRLTVL.

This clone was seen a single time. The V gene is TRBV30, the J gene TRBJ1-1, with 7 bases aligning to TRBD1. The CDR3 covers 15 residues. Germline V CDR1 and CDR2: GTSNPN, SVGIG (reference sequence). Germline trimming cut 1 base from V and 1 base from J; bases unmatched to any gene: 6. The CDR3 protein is CAWSAPGTANTEAFF. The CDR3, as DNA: TGTGCCTGGAGTGCCCCCGGGACAGCGAACACTGAAGCTTTCTTT.

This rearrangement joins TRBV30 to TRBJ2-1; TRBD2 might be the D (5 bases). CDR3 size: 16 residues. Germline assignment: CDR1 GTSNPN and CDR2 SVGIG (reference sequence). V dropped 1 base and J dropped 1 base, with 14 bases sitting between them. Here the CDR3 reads CAWSAHGLKSYNEQFF. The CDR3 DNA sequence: TGTGCCTGGAGTGCCCACGGACTGAAGTCCTACAATGAGCAGTTCTTC. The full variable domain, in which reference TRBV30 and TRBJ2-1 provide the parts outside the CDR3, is SQTIHQWPATLVQPVGSPLSLECTVEGTSNPNLYWYRQAAGRGLQLLFYSVGIGQISSEVPQNLSASRPQDRQFILSSKKLLLSDSGFYLCAWSAHGLKSYNEQFFGPGTRLTVL.

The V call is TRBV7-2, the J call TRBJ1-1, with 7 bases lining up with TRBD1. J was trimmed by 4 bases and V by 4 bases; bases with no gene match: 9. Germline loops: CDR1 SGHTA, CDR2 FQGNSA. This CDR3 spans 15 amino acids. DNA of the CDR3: TGTGCCAGCAGCTACGGACAGGCTGGGGGCACTGAAGCTTTCTTT. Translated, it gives CASSYGQAGGTEAFF.

The CDR3 sequence: CASSFVGAPQETQYF. The CDR3 region has the DNA TGTGCCAGCAGCTTCGTTGGGGCTCCGCAAGAGACCCAGTACTTC. The chain employs TRBV7-2 and TRBJ2-5, with a weak D call TRBD1 (5 bases). The CDR3 contains 15 residues. Germline V CDR1 and CDR2: SGHTA, FQGNSA. The germline V and J ends were trimmed by 3 bases and 2 bases, with 13 bases remaining between them.

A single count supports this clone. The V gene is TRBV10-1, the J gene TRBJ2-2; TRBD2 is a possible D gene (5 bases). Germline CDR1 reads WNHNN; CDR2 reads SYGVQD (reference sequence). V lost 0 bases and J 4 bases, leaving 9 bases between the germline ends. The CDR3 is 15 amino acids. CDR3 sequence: CASSESAGVTGELFF. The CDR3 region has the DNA TGCGCCAGCAGTGAGTCAGCCGGGGTCACCGGGGAGCTGTTTTTT.

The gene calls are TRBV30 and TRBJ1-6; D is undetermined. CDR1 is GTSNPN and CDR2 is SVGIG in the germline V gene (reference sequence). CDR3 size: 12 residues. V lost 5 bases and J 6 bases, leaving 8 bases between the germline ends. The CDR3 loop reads CAWPGINSPLHF. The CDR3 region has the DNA TGTGCCTGGCCGGGAATTAATTCACCCCTCCACTTT.

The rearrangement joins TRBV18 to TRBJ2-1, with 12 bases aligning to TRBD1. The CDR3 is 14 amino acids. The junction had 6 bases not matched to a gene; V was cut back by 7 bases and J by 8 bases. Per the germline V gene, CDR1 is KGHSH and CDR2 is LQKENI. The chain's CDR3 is CASLPGQGAYEQFF. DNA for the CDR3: TGTGCCAGCTTGCCGGGACAGGGGGCCTATGAGCAGTTCTTC.

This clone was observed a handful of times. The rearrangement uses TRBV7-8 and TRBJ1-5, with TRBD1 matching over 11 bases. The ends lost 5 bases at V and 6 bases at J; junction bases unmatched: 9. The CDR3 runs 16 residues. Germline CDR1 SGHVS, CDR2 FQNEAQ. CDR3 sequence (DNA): TGTGCCAGCAGCCAAAGGACAGGGGGCTTATCTCAGCCCCAGCATTTT. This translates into CASSQRTGGLSQPQHF. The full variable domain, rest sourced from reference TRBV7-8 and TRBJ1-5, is GAGVSQSPRYKVAKRGQDVALRCDPISGHVSLFWYQQALGQGPEFLTYFQNEAQLDKSGLPSDRFFAERPEGSVSTLKIQRTQQEDSAVYLCASSQRTGGLSQPQHFGDGTRLSIL.